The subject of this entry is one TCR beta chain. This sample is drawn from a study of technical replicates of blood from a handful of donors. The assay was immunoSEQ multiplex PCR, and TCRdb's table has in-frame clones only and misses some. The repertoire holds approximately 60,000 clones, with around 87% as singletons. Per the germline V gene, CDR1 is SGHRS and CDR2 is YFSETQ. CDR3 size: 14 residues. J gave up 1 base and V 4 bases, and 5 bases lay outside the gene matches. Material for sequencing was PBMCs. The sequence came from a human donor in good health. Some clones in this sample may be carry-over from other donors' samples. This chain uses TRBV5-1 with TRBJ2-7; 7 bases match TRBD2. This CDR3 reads CASSLVGGSYEQYF. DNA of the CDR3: TGCGCCAGCAGCCTGGTCGGGGGGTCCTACGAGCAGTACTTC.